This record covers a single T cell receptor (beta chain). The authors' processing: Nucleated cell number was recorded as an estimate derived from reference gene primer amplification. Here immunoSEQ multiplex PCR was the method, and the copy in TCRdb shows in-frame clones only, minus some. Clonal size and the V and J genes are those of that table, whereas D and trimming came from the DNA. The repertoire holds hundreds of thousands of clones, with roughly nine tenths as singletons. The entry originates in a study of blood T cell repertoires in COVID-19. As for the study in general: Acute-phase and convalescent COVID-19 samples originated in the United States, Italy and Spain. In each case, the material was cDNA or gDNA derived from T cells, B-cell-depleted T cells, or PBMCs.

Enrollment of patients from Seattle took place during active infection, with longitudinal follow-up. Sequenced material: peripheral blood. The sequence was collected from a man between 18 and 35 years old with COVID-19, enrolled during active disease.

CDR3 in amino acids: CASSLSGDKNIQYF. The CDR3 nucleotides are TGTGCCAGCAGCTTGTCAGGGGACAAAAACATTCAGTACTTC. V gene TRBV7-9 combines with J gene TRBJ2-4, with D perhaps TRBD1 (6 bases). Trimming cost V 3 bases and J 3 bases, with 9 bases left between them. The CDR3 has 14 amino acids. Germline-derived CDR1 and CDR2 are SEHNR and FQNEAQ (reference sequence).